This TCR beta chain was identified during a study of T-cell memory formation after mild COVID-19. CDR1 SGHRS and CDR2 YFSETQ come from the germline V gene. The CDR3 has 17 amino acids. Trimming cost V 4 bases and J 2 bases; bases outside gene matches: 8. TCRdb used MiXCR to reprocess the 5' RACE reads, holding one entry per CDR3 protein. The sample shows under 550,000 distinct CDR3 sequences, under 20% of them seen only once. This receptor was identified in a man between 18 and 35 years old who had mild COVID-19 (a few samples of this study predate the infection). Cell type and time point are not known. Sequencing input: PBMCs or a T cell subset sorted from them (not recorded which). V and J are TRBV5-1 and TRBJ2-3; TRBD2 matches 12 bases. This CDR3 is CASSLRTSGVYTDTQYF. In nucleotides, the CDR3 is TGCGCCAGCAGCCTTCGGACTAGCGGGGTCTACACAGATACGCAGTATTTT.